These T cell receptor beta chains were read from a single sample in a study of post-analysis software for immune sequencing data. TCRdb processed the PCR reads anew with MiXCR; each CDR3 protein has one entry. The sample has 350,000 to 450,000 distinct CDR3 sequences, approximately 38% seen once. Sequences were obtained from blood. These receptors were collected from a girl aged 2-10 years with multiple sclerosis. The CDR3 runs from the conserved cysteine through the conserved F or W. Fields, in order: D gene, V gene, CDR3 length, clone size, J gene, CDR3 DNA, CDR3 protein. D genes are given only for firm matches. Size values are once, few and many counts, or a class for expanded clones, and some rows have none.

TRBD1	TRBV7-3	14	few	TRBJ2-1	TGTGCCAGCAGCCCTAGGACAGGGGGCAATGAGCAGTTCTTC	CASSPRTGGNEQFF
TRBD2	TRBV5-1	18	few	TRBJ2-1	TGCGCCAGCAGCTCGATGGCACTAGCGGGAGGGCTCGGCAATGAGCAGTTCTTC	CASSSMALAGGLGNEQFF
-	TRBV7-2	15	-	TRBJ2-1	TGTGCCAGCAGCTTAATGGGGCCTAGCATCAATGAGCAGTTCTTC	CASSLMGPSINEQFF
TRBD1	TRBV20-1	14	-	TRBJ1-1	TGCAGTGCTACCAGGGGGCGGCAGTACACTGAAGCTTTCTTT	CSATRGRQYTEAFF
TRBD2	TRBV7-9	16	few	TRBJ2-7	TGTGCCAGCAGCTTTAGCGGGAGGGCCAGCTCCTACGAGCAGTACTTC	CASSFSGRASSYEQYF
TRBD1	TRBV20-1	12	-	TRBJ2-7	TGCAGTGCTAGTGACAGGGGGGACGAGCAGTACTTC	CSASDRGDEQYF
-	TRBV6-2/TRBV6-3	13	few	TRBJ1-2	TGTGCCAGCAGTTTCCCACAATCGACGGGCTACACCTTC	CASSFPQSTGYTF
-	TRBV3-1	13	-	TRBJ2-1	TGTGCCTGCAGCCAATTCAGGGAAACTGAGCAGTTCTTC	CACSQFRETEQFF
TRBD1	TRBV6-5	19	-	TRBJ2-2	TGTGCCAGCAGTTACTTCCAATCGGACAGGCCTACGAACACCGGGGAGCTGTTTTTT	CASSYFQSDRPTNTGELFF
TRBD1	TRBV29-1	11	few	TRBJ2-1	TGCAGCGTTGGAAAGACAGGGCCAGCGTTCTTC	CSVGKTGPAFF
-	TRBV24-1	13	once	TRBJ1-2	TGTGCCACCAGTGAGTCCAGGGGCCATGGCTACACCTTC	CATSESRGHGYTF
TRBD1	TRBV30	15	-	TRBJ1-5	TGTGCCTGGAGTGTACAGGGGAATAGCAATCAGCCCCAGCATTTT	CAWSVQGNSNQPQHF
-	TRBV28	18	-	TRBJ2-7	TGTGCCAGCACCACAAGGGGGTACAGGGCAGAAAGATCCTACGAGCAGTACTTC	CASTTRGYRAERSYEQYF
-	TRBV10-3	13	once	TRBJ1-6	TGTGCCATCAGTGGTAACGGTCGTTCACCCCTCCACTTT	CAISGNGRSPLHF
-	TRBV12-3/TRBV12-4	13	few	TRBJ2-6	TGTGCCAGCCTGAGCGCCGGGGCCAACGTCCTGACTTTC	CASLSAGANVLTF